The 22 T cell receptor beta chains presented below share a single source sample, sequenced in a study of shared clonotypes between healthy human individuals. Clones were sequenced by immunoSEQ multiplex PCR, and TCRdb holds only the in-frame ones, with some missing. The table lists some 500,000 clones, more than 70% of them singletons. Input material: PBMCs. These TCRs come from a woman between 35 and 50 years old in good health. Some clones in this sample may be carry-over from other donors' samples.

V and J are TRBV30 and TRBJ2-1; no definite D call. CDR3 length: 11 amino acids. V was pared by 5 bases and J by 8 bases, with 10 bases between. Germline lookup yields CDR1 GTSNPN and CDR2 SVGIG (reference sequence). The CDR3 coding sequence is TGTGCCTGGCAAAACCTGGATGAGCAGTTCTTC. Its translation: CAWQNLDEQFF.

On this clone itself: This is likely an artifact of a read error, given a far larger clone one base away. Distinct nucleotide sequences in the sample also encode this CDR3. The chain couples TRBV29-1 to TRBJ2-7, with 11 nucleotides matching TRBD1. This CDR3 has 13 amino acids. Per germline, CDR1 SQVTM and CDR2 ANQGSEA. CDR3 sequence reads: CGATGQGAHEQYF. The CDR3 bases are TGCGGCGCCACAGGACAGGGGGCTCACGAGCAGTACTTC.

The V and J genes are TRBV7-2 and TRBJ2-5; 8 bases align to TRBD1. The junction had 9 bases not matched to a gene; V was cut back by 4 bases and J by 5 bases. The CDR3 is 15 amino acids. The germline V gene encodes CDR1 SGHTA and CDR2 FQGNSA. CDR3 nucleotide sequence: TGTGCCAGCAGCTCGCAGTCAGGGGGCACGGAGACCCAGTACTTC. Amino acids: CASSSQSGGTETQYF.

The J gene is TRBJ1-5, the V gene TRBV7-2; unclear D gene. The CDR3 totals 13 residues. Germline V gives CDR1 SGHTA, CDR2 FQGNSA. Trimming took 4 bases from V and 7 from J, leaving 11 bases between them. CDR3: CASSYSGFQPQHF. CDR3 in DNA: TGTGCCAGCAGCTATTCAGGATTCCAGCCCCAGCATTTT. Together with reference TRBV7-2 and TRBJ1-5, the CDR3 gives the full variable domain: GAGVSQSPSNKVTEKGKDVELRCDPISGHTALYWYRQSLGQGLEFLIYFQGNSAPDKSGLPSDRFSAERTGGSVSTLTIQRTQQEDSAVYLCASSYSGFQPQHFGDGTRLSIL.

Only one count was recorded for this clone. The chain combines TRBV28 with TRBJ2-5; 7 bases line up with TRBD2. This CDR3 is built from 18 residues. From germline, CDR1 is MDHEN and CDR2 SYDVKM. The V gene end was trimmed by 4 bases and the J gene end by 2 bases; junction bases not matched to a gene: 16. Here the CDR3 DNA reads TGTGCCAGCAGTTGGGAGCGGGACTCGCTGCGGTGGCAAGAGACCCAGTACTTC. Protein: CASSWERDSLRWQETQYF.

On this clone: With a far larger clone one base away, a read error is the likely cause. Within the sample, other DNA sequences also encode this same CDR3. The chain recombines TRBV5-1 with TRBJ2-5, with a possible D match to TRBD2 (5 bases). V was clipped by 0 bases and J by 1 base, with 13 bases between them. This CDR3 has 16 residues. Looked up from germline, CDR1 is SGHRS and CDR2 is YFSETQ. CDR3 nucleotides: TGCGCCAGCAGCTTGGACGTGACGGGGATCCAAGAGACCCAGTACTTC. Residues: CASSLDVTGIQETQYF. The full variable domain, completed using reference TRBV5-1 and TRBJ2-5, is KAGVTQTPRYLIKTRGQQVTLSCSPISGHRSVSWYQQTPGQGLQFLFEYFSETQRNKGNFPGRFSGRQFSNSRSEMNVSTLELGDSALYLCASSLDVTGIQETQYFGPGTRLLVL.

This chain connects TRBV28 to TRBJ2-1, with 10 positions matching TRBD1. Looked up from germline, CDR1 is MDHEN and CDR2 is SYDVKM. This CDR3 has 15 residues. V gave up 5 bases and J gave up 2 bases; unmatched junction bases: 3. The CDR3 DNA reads TGTGCCAGCAGTCCCGGGACAGGGGCCTACAATGAGCAGTTCTTC. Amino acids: CASSPGTGAYNEQFF.

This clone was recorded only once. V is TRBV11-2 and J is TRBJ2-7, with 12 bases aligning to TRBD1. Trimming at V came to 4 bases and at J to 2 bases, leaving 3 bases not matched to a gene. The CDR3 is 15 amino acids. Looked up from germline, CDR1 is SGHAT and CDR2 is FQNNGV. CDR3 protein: CASSYGTGGPYEQYF. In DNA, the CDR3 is TGTGCCAGCAGCTACGGGACAGGGGGCCCCTACGAGCAGTACTTC.

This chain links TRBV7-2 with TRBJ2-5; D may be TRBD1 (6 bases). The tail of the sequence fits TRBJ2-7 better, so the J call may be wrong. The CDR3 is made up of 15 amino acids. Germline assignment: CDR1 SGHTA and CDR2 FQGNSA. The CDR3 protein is CASSLLSVRGYEQYF. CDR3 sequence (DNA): TGTGCCAGCAGCCTCCTATCAGTGAGGGGGTACGAGCAGTACTTC.

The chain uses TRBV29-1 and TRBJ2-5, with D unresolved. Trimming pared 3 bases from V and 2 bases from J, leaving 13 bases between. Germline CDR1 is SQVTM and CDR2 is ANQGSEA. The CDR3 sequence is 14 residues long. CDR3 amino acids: CSVDIGSVQETQYF. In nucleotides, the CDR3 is TGCAGCGTTGATATCGGGTCAGTTCAAGAGACCCAGTACTTC.

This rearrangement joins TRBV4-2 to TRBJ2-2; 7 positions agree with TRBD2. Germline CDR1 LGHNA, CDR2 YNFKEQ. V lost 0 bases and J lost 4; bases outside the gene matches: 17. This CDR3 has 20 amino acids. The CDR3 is CASSQDSWGGFGAATGELFF. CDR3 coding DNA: TGTGCCAGCAGCCAAGATAGTTGGGGGGGATTCGGCGCGGCCACCGGGGAGCTGTTTTTT.

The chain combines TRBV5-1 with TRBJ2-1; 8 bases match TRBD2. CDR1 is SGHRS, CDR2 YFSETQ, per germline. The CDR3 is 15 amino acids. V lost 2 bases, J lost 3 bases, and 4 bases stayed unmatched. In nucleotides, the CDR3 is TGCGCCAGCAGCTTTAGCCTAGCGGGCTACAATGAGCAGTTCTTC. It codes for CASSFSLAGYNEQFF.

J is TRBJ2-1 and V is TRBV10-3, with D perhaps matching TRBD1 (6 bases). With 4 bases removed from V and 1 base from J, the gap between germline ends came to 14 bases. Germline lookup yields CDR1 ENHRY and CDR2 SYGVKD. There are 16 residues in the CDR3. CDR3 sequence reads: CAISGGRASSYNEQFF. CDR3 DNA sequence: TGTGCCATCAGTGGGGGGCGGGCTAGTTCCTACAATGAGCAGTTCTTC.

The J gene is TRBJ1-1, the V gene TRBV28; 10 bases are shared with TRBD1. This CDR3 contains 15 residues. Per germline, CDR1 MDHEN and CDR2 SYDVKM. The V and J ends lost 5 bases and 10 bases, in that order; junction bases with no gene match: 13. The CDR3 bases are TGTGCCAGCAGTCAACCGGGACAGGGGCGTTTTGGAGCTTTCTTT. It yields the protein CASSQPGQGRFGAFF.

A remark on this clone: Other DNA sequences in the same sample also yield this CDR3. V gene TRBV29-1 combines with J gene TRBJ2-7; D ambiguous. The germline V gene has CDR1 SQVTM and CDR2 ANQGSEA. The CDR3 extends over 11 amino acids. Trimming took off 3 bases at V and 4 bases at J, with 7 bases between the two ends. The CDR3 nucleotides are TGCAGCGTTGACGTCGGGTACGAGCAGTACTTC. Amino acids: CSVDVGYEQYF.

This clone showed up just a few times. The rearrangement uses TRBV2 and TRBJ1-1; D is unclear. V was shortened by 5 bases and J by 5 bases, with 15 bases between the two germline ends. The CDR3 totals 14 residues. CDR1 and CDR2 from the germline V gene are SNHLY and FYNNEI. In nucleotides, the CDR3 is TGTGCCAGCAGTACGGCCAGCCGGGGTACTGAAGCTTTCTTT. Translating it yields CASSTASRGTEAFF.

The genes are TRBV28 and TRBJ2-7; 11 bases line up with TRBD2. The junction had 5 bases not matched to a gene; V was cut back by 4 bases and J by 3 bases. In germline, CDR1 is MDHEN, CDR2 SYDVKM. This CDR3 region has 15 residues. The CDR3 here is CASSYPGTSGYEQYF. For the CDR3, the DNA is TGTGCCAGCAGTTACCCCGGGACTAGCGGCTACGAGCAGTACTTC.

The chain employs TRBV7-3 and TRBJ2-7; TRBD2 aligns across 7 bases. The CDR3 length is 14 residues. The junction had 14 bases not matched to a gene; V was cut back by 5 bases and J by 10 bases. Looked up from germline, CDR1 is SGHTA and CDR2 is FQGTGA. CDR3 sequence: CASSPGLAVGEQYF. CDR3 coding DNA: TGTGCCAGCAGCCCAGGGCTAGCGGTTGGGGAACAGTACTTC.

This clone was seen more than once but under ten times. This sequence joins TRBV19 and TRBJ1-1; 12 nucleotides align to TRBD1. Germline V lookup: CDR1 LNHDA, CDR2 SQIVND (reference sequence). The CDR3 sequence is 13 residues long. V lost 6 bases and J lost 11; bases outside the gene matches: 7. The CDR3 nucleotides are TGTGCCAGTAGCCCGGGACAGGGGGCGACGGCTTTCTTT. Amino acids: CASSPGQGATAFF.

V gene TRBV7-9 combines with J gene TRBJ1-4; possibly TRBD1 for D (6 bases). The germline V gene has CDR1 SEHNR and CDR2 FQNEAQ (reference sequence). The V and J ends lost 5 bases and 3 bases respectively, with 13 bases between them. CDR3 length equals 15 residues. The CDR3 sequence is CASSPQGGANEKLFF. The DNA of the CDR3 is TGTGCCAGCAGCCCCCAAGGGGGGGCTAATGAAAAACTGTTTTTT.

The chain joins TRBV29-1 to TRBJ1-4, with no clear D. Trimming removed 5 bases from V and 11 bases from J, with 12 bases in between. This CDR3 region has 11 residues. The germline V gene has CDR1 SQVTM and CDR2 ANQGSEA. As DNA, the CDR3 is TGCAGCGTTATCTTGGAGGAGAAACTGTTTTTT. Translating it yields CSVILEEKLFF.

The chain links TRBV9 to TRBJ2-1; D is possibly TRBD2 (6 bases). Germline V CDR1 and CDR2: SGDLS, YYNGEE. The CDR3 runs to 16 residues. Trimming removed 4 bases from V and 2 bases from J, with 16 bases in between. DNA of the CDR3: TGTGCCAGCAGCCCAGAGGGAGGCAACCCCTACAATGAGCAGTTCTTC. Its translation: CASSPEGGNPYNEQFF. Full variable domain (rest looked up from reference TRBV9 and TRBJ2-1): DSGVTQTPKHLITATGQRVTLRCSPRSGDLSVYWYQQSLDQGLQFLIQYYNGEERAKGNILERFSAQQFPDLHSELNLSSLELGDSALYFCASSPEGGNPYNEQFFGPGTRLTVL.